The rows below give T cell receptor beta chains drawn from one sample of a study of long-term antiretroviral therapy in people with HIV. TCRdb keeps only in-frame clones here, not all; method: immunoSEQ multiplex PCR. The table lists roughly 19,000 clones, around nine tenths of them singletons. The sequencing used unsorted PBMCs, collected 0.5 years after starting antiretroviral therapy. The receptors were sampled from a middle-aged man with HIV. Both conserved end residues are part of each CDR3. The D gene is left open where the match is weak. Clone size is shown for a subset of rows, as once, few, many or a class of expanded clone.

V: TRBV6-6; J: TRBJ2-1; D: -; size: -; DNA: TGTGCCAGCAGTTACTACGGGTTTGCCTACAATGAGCAGTTCTTC; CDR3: CASSYYGFAYNEQFF
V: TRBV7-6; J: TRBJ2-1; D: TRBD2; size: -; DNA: TGTGCCAGCAGCCCCGGGACTAGCGGGGGCACCTACAATGAGCAGTTCTTC; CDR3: CASSPGTSGGTYNEQFF
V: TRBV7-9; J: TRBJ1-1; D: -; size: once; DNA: TGTGCCAGCAGCTCTACCCTGGTGCCGGCCGAACCGATGAACACTGAAGCTTTCTTT; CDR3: CASSSTLVPAEPMNTEAFF
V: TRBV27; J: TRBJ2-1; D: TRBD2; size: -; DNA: TGTGCCAGCACCAAAGCGGGGGGTTACAATGAGCAGTTCTTC; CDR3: CASTKAGGYNEQFF
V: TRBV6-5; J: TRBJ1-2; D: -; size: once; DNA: TGTGCCAGCAGGGCAGGTGGGGGGAGTAATGGCTACACCTTC; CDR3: CASRAGGGSNGYTF
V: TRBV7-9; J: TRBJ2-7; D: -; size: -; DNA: TGTGCCAGCAGCTTCACGACTGGGACAACATCTGAAGAGCAGTACTTC; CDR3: CASSFTTGTTSEEQYF
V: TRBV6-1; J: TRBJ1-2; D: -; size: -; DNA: TGTGCCAGCAGTGATTGGGTTGGCTATGGCTACACCTTC; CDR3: CASSDWVGYGYTF
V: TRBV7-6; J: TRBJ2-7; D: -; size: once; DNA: TGTGCCAGCAGTTCCAGATTGGCCTACGAGCAGTACTTC; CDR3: CASSSRLAYEQYF
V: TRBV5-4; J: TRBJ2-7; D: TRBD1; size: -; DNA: TGTGCCAGCAGCTTGGGACAGGGAGTGGACAACGAGCAGTACTTC; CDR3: CASSLGQGVDNEQYF
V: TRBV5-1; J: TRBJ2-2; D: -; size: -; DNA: TGCGCCAGCATACTAAACGGGGAGCTGTTTTTT; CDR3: CASILNGELFF
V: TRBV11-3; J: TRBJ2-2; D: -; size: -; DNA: TGTGCCAGCCAAGGACAGACTAACACCGGGGAGCTGTTTTTT; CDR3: CASQGQTNTGELFF
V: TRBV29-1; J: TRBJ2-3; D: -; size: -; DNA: TGCAGCGTTGAAGAGGTCGAGGGCGGTACGCAGTATTTT; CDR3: CSVEEVEGGTQYF
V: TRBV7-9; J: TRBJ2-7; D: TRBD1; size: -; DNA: TGTGCCAGCAGCTGGACCGGGACAGGGTCTACCTACGAGCAGTACTTC; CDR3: CASSWTGTGSTYEQYF
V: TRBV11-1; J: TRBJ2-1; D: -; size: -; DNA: TGTGCCAGCAGCTTACATGTTTCCGGCGATGAGCAGTTCTTC; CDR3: CASSLHVSGDEQFF
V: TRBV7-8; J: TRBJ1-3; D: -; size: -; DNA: TGTGCCAGCAGCTTAGGACTGTTTAACTCTGGAAACACCATATATTTT; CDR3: CASSLGLFNSGNTIYF
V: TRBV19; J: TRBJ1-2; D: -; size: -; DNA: TGTGCCAGTAGTGGGGTAGGGGCCAACTACACCTTC; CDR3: CASSGVGANYTF
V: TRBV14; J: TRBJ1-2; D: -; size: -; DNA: TGTGCCAGCAGCCCCCGCCTACGAGGAGGCTACACCTTC; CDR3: CASSPRLRGGYTF
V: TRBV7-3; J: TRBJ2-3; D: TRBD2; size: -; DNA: TGTGCCAGCAGCGCGGGACTAGCGGGGGGAAGGGAGGGCACAGATACGCAGTATTTT; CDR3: CASSAGLAGGREGTDTQYF
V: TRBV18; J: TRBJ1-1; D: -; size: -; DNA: TGTGCCAGCTCCCTCAAACAGGGAGACACTGAAGCTTTCTTT; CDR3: CASSLKQGDTEAFF
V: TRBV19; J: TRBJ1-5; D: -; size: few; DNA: TGTGCCAGTAGGCATCCCACGAACAATCAGCCCCAGCATTTT; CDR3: CASRHPTNNQPQHF
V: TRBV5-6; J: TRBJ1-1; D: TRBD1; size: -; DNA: TGTGCCAGCAGCTCGACAGGGAGGACTGAAGCTTTCTTT; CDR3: CASSSTGRTEAFF
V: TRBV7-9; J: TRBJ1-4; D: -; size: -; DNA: TGTGCCAGCAGCTTAGGTTCTGCCGGCGTATGGGAAAAACTGTTTTTT; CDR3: CASSLGSAGVWEKLFF
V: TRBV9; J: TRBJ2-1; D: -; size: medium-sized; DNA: TGTGCCAGCAGCTCCCAAGGTAGCGGATACAATGAGCAGTTCTTC; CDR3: CASSSQGSGYNEQFF
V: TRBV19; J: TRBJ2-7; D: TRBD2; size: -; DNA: TGTGCCAGTTCCGGGACTACCCTCTCCTACGAGCAGTACTTC; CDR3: CASSGTTLSYEQYF
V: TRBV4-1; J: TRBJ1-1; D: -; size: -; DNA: TGCGCCAGCAGCCAGACAGAGCCTAGCATGAACACTGAAGCTTTCTTT; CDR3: CASSQTEPSMNTEAFF
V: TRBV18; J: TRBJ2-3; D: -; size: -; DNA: TGTGCCAGCTCACCACCGATGGCAGATACGCAGTATTTT; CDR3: CASSPPMADTQYF
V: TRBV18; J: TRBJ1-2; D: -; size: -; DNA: TGTGCCAGCTCACCACCGGAGGGGCGGGTGAACTATGGCTACACCTTC; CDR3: CASSPPEGRVNYGYTF
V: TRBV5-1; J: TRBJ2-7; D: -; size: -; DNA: TGCGCCAGCAGCTTGTACGACATAGCCTACGAGCAGTACTTC; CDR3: CASSLYDIAYEQYF
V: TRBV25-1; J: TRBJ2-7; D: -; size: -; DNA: TGTGCCAGTGGGGAAGGATTCGCCTACGAGCAGTACTTC; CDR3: CASGEGFAYEQYF
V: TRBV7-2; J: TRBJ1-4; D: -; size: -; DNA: TGTGCCAGCAGCTTTCAGGGATCGAATGAAAAACTGTTTTTT; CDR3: CASSFQGSNEKLFF
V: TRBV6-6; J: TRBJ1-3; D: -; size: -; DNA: TGTGCCAGCAGTTTGACAGGCTCTGGAAACACCATATATTTT; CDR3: CASSLTGSGNTIYF
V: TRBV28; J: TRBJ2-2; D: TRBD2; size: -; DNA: TGTGCCAGCACCTCCCCCGGGGCTAGCGGGATGACCGGGGAGCTGTTTTTT; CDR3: CASTSPGASGMTGELFF
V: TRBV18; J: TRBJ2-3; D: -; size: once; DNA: TGTGCCAGCTCACCTTTCGGGGAACAGCCAGTTGGGGGAAGGGCAGATACGCAGTATTTT; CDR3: CASSPFGEQPVGGRADTQYF
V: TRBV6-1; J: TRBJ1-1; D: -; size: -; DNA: TGTGCCAGCAGCCCGCTAAACACTGAAGCTTTCTTT; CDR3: CASSPLNTEAFF
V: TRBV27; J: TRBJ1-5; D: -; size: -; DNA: TGTGCCAGCAGTAACTCACTAGCTCCGAATCAGCCCCAGCATTTT; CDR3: CASSNSLAPNQPQHF
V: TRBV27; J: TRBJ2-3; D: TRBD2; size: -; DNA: TGTGCCAGCAGTTTATCGATGTTGAGCGGGAGAGGGATGCATACGCAGTATTTT; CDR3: CASSLSMLSGRGMHTQYF
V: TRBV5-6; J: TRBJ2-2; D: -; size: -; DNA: TGTGCCAGCAGCTTGGAGGCGGGGAACACCGGGGAGCTGTTTTTT; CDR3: CASSLEAGNTGELFF
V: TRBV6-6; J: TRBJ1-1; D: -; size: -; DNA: TGTGCCAGCAGTTACAGGGAGATGGGGACTGAAGCTTTCTTT; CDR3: CASSYREMGTEAFF
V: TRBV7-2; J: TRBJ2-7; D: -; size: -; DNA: TGTGCCAGCAGCTTAGCGGGGGACTACGAGCAGTACTTC; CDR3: CASSLAGDYEQYF
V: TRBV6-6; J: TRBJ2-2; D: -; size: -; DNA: TGTGCCAGCAGTCCTAACACCGGGGAGCTGTTTTTT; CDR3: CASSPNTGELFF
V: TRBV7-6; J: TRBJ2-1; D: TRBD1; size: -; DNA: TGTGCCAGCAGCTTACGTGACAGGGCGGACTTAACCAGCTCCTACAATGAGCAGTTCTTC; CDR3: CASSLRDRADLTSSYNEQFF
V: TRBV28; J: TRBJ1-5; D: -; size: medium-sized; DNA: TGTGCCAGCAGTTTCTTGGTAACTGGGCAGCCCCAGCATTTT; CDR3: CASSFLVTGQPQHF
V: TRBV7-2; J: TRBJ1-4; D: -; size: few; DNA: TGTGCCAGCAGCTTTGATGGTGAAAAACTGTTTTTT; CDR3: CASSFDGEKLFF
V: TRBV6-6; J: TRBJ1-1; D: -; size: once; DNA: TGTGCCAGCAGTGATGGGACACGTACTGAAGCTTTCTTT; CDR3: CASSDGTRTEAFF
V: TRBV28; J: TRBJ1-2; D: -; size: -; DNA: TGTGCCAGCAGTTTGGGGGCGGGCGGCTACACCTTC; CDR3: CASSLGAGGYTF
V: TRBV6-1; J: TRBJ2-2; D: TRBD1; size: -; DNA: TGTGCCAGCAGTCGACAGGGGTTAAACACCGGGGAGCTGTTTTTT; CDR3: CASSRQGLNTGELFF
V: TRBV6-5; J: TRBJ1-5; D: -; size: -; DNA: TGTGCCAGCAGTACCTTAACACAGGAACCCCAGCATTTT; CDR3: CASSTLTQEPQHF
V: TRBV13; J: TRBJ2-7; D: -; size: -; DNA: TGTGCCAGCAGCTTAGGCGACAGCTCCTACGAGCAGTACTTC; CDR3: CASSLGDSSYEQYF
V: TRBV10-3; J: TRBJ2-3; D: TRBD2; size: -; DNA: TGTGCCATCAGTGAGCGGACTAGCGGGGGCCCAGATACGCAGTATTTT; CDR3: CAISERTSGGPDTQYF
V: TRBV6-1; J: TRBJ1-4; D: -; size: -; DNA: TGTGCCAGCAGTATACAGGGCCCTAATGAAAAACTGTTTTTT; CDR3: CASSIQGPNEKLFF
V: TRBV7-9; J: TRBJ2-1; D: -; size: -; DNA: TGTGCCAGCAGCTTAGCTCAGGGCGTCGAGCAGTTCTTC; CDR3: CASSLAQGVEQFF
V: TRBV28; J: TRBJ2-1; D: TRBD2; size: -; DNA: TGTGCCAGCAGTCAAACTAGCGGGGGCCGGAATGAGCAGTTCTTC; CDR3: CASSQTSGGRNEQFF
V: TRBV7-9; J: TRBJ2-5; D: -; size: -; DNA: TGTGCCAGCAGCCCCCGGGAAAAGGGGACCCAGTACTTC; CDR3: CASSPREKGTQYF
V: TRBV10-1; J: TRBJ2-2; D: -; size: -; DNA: TGCGCCAGCAGTGTGCGGGGTGCTACCGGGGAGCTGTTTTTT; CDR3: CASSVRGATGELFF
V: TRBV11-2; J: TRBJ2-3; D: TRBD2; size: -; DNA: TGTGCCAGCAGCTCCTCCGGGAGCGGGAGGCCCACAGATACGCAGTATTTT; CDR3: CASSSSGSGRPTDTQYF
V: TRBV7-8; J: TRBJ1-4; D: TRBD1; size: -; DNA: TGTGCCAGCAGCTTTGCCGTTAACAGGGGGGGAAACCTGTCTAATGAAAAACTGTTTTTT; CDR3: CASSFAVNRGGNLSNEKLFF
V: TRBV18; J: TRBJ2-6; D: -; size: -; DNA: TGTGCCAGCTCACCAAGCTCTGGGGCCAACGTCCTGACTTTC; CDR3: CASSPSSGANVLTF
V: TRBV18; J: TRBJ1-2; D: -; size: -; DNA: TGTGCCAGCTCACCCTGGCCGCGTGATGGCTACACCTTC; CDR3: CASSPWPRDGYTF
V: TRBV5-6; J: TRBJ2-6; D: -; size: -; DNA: TGTGCCAGCACCTTAGGACCCGGGGCCAACGTCCTGACTTTC; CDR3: CASTLGPGANVLTF